The entry below gives a single T cell receptor (beta chain) sequence along with its context. The data originate from a study of blood T cell repertoires in COVID-19. CDR3 size: 13 residues. Trimming cost V 6 bases and J 3 bases, with 11 bases left between them. In germline, CDR1 is SNHLY, CDR2 FYNNEI. TCRdb's table, derived via immunoSEQ multiplex PCR, lists solely in-frame clones and lacks some. Of fewer than 250,000 clones in the sample, approximately 90% were seen once. The rearrangement uses TRBV2 and TRBJ2-5, with a tentative D call TRBD2 (5 bases). The sequence came from a man aged 50-59 years with COVID-19, enrolled during active disease. Source material: peripheral blood. The CDR3 DNA is TGTGCCAGCAGCAAAGGGCGGGAAGAGACCCAGTACTTC. Translation gives CASSKGREETQYF.